This TCR beta chain was captured by sequencing in a study of identifying expanded T cells in peripheral blood. Study results and caveats: Technical replicates showed around 1.2 changed clones; approximately 2 weeks 15 to 20; four weeks 19. Across healthy donors, higher total template counts meant significantly greater roughly 2-week count variance.

During the collection period, no donor immune events like infections were recorded. The repertoire was sequenced with immunoSEQ multiplex PCR; TCRdb's copy has only in-frame clones and lacks some. This repertoire shows around 130,000 clones, 75% to 90% found once; its top ten account for roughly 8%. With respect to this clone: Its antigen is not identified.

The sequenced sample consisted of blood. The origin of this receptor is a person aged 18-69 years in good health.

The CDR3 DNA sequence: TGTGCCAGCAGCTTATTACTAGCCTCCTACAATGAGCAGTTCTTC. Residues: CASSLLLASYNEQFF. The rearrangement links TRBV7-3 to TRBJ2-1; TRBD2 is a possible D gene (6 bases). V lost 2 bases and J 0 bases, leaving 8 bases between the germline ends. The CDR3 runs to 15 residues. Per germline, CDR1 SGHTA and CDR2 FQGTGA. Drawing the rest from reference TRBV7-3 and TRBJ2-1, the complete variable domain is GAGVSQTPSNKVTEKGKYVELRCDPISGHTALYWYRQSLGQGPEFLIYFQGTGAADDSGLPNDRFFAVRPEGSVSTLKIQRTERGDSAVYLCASSLLLASYNEQFFGPGTRLTVL.